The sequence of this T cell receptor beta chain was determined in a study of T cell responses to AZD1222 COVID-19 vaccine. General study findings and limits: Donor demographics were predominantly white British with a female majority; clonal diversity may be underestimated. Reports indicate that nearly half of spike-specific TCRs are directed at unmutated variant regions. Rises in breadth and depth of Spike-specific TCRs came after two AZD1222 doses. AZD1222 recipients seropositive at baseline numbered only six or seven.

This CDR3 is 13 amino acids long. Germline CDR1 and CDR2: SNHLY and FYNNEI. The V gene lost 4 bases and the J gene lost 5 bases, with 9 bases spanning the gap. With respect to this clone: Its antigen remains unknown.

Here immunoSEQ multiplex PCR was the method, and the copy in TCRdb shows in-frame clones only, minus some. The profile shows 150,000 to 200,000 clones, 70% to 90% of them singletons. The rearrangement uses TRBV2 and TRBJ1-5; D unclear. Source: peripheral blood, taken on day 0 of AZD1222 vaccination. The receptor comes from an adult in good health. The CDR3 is CASSAGGYQPQHF. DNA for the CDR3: TGTGCCAGCAGTGCGGGCGGGTATCAGCCCCAGCATTTT.